These T cell receptor beta chains were read from a single sample in a study of cytomegalovirus exposure and HLA in healthy donors. Measured with immunoSEQ multiplex PCR; TCRdb has only the in-frame clones, and not every one. This table has 85,000 to 110,000 clones, 79% appearing once. Sequenced input: PBMCs. These receptors were obtained from a man over 45 in good health and CMV-seropositive. CDR3s leave out the opening cysteine and the closing phenylalanine or tryptophan. Fields, in order: J gene, V gene, CDR3 length, CDR3 protein.

TRBJ2-1 TRBV2 11 ASSGTSGNEQF
TRBJ1-2 TRBV27 13 ASSFSRDSIYGYT
TRBJ2-2 TRBV7-2 10 ASSFVYGELF
TRBJ2-3 TRBV28 13 ASSSDFSSTDTQY
TRBJ2-6 TRBV27 13 ASKGGFTGANVLT
TRBJ1-1 TRBV30 13 AWRKMDRENTEAF
TRBJ1-4 TRBV9 14 ASSPSGRATNEKLF
TRBJ2-5 TRBV7-9 12 ASSSGLAVETQY
TRBJ2-7 TRBV9 12 ASSTRGLAYEQY
TRBJ2-7 TRBV7-3 13 ASSLGGTTIYEQY
TRBJ2-1 TRBV5-1 14 ASSSGGTSGYSEQF
TRBJ2-2 TRBV9 14 ASSVGASDGTGELF
TRBJ1-2 TRBV19 12 ASTHRTGESGYT
TRBJ2-3 TRBV5-1 14 ASSSPRGASTDTQY